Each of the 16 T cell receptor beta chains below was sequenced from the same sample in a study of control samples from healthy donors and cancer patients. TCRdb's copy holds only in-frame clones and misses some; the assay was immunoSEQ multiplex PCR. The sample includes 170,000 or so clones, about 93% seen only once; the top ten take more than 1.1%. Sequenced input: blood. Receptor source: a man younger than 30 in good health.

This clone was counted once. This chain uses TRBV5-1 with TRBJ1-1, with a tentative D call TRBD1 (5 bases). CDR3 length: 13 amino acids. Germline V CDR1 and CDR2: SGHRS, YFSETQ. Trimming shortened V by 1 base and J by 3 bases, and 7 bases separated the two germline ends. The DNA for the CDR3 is TGCGCCAGCAGCTTGCAGACAGACACTGAAGCTTTCTTT. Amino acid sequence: CASSLQTDTEAFF.

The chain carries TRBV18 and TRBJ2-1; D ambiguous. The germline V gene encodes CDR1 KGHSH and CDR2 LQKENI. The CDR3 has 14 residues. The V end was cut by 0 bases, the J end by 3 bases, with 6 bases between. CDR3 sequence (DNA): TGTGCCAGCTCACCACCGACTGGCTACAATGAGCAGTTCTTC. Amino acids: CASSPPTGYNEQFF.

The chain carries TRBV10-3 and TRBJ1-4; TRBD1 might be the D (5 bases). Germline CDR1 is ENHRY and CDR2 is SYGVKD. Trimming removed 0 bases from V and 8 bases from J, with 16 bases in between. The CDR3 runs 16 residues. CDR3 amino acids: CAISESMTGGDEKLFF. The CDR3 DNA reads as TGTGCCATCAGTGAGTCTATGACCGGTGGGGACGAAAAACTGTTTTTT.

The CDR3 DNA reads TGTGCCAGCAGCCCAGGGACAGGGGTCAAAGAAAAACTGTTTTTT. This gives the protein CASSPGTGVKEKLFF. The J gene is TRBJ1-4, the V gene TRBV6-2 or TRBV6-3; 10 nucleotides align to TRBD1. Germline CDR1 reads MNHEY; CDR2 reads SVGEGT. With 6 bases clipped from V and 8 bases from J, the junction kept 9 bases outside the gene matches. The CDR3 contains 15 residues.

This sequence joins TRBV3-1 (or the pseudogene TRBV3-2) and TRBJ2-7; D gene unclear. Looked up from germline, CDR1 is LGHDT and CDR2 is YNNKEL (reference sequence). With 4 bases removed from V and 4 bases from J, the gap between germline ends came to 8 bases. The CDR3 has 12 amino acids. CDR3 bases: TGTGCCAGCAGCCGGACGGTATACGAGCAGTACTTC. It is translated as CASSRTVYEQYF.

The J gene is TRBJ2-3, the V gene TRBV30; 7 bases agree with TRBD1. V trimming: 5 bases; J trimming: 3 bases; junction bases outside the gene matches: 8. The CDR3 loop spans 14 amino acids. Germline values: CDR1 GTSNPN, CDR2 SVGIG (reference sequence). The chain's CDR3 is CAWLGTARTDTQYF. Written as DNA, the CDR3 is TGTGCCTGGTTAGGGACAGCTCGGACAGATACGCAGTATTTT.

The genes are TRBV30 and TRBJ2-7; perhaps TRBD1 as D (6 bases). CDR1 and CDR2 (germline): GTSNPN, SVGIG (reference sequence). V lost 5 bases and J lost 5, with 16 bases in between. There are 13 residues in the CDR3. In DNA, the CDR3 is TGTGCCTGGTCCCGAGACAGGATCCACGAGCAGTACTTC. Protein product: CAWSRDRIHEQYF.

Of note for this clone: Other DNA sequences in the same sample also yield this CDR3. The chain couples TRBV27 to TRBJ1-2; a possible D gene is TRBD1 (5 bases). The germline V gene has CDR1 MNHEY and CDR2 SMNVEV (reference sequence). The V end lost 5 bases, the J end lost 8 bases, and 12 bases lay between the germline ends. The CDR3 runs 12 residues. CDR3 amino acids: CASSTRTTGYTF. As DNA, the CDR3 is TGTGCCAGCAGTACTCGGACAACCGGCTACACCTTC.

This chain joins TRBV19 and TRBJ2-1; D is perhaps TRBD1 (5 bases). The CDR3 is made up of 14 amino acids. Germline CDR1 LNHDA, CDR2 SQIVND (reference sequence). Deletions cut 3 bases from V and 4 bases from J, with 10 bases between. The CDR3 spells CASSIWGVYNEQFF. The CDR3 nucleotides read TGTGCCAGTAGTATCTGGGGCGTTTACAATGAGCAGTTCTTC.

CDR3 bases: TGTGCCAGCAGTTATGGGGTGACCGGAACGCAGTATTTT. It specifies CASSYGVTGTQYF. The V gene is TRBV6-5, the J gene TRBJ2-3; D not resolved. The germline V gene has CDR1 MNHEY and CDR2 SVGAGI. Trimming took 3 bases from V and 9 from J, leaving 13 bases between them. The CDR3 runs to 13 residues.

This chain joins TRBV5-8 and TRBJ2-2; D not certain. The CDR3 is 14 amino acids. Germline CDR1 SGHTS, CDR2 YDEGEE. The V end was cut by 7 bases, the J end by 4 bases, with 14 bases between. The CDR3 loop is CASSRGVSTGELFF. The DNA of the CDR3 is TGTGCCAGCTCCCGTGGGGTGAGCACCGGGGAGCTGTTTTTT.

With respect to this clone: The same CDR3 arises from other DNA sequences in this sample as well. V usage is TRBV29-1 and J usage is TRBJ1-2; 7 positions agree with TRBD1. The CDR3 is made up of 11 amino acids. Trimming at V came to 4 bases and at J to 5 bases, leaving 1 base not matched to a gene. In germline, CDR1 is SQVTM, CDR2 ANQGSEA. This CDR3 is CSVGTGYGYTF. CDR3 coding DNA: TGCAGCGTTGGGACAGGATATGGCTACACCTTC.

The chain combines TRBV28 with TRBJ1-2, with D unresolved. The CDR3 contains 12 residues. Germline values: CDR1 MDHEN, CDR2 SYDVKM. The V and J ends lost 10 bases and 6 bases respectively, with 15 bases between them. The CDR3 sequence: CATWASMDGYTF. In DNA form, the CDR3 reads TGTGCCACCTGGGCCTCGATGGATGGCTACACCTTC.

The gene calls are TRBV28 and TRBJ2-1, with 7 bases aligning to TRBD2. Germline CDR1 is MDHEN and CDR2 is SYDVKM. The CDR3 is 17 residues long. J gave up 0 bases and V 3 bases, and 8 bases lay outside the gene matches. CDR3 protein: CASSLGLAASSYNEQFF. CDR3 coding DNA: TGTGCCAGCAGTTTGGGTCTAGCGGCGAGCTCCTACAATGAGCAGTTCTTC.

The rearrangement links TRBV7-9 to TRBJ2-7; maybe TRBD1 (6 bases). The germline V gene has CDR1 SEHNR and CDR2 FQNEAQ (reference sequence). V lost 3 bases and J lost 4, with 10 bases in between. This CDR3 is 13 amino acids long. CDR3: CASSLQGWYEQYF. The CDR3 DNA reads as TGTGCCAGCAGCTTGCAGGGGTGGTACGAGCAGTACTTC.

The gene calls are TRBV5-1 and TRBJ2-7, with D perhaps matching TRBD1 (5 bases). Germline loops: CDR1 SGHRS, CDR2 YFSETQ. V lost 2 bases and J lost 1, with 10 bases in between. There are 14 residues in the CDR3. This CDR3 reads CASSFEDTSYEQYF. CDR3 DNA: TGCGCCAGCAGCTTTGAGGACACATCCTACGAGCAGTACTTC.